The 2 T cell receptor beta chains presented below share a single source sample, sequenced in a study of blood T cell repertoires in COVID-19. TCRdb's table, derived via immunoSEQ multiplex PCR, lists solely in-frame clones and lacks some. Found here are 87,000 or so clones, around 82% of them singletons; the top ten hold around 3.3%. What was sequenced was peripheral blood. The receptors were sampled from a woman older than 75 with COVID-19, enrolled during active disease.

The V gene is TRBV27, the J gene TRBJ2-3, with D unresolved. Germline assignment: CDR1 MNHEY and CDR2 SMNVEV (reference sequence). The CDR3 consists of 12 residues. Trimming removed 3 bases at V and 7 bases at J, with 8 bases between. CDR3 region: CASSFPPNTQYF. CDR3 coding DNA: TGTGCCAGCAGTTTCCCCCCTAATACGCAGTATTTT.

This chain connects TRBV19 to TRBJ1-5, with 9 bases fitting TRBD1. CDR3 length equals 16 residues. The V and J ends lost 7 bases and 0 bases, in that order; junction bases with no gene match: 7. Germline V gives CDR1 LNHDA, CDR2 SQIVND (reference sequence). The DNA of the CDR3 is TGTGCCAGTAAGGGACAGGGAGGGAATAGCAATCAGCCCCAGCATTTT. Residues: CASKGQGGNSNQPQHF.